This T cell receptor (beta chain) was sequenced during a study of Graves' ophthalmopathy and Graves' hyperthyroidism. Study-wide results and limits: Blood was where most expanded thyroid clonotypes above 0.001 frequency also turned up. At about 69% sensitivity and about 72% specificity, the model predicted progression of the ophthalmopathy.

Additional autoimmune diseases, uncontrolled infections, pregnancy or lactation disqualified patients. The CDR3 is 12 amino acids. In germline, CDR1 is SQVTM, CDR2 ANQGSEA. V was cut by 4 bases and J by 2 bases, with 9 bases left in between. This clonotype was seen many times. What it recognizes is unknown. Investigators amplified TCR beta CDR3 regions from RNA transcripts. HTBI primers were employed in first-round RT-PCR, then a second-round multiplex PCR followed. TCRdb called the multiplex PCR reads again in MiXCR, with one record for every CDR3 protein. The sample has about 180,000 distinct CDR3 sequences, over 35% seen once.

Sequencing was done on a sample of peripheral blood. This rearrangement joins TRBV29-1 to TRBJ2-7; no clear D. The receptor was derived from a woman between 35 and 50 years old with Graves' ophthalmopathy. DNA of the CDR3: TGCAGCGTTGGAGGCAGTCCCTACGAGCAGTACTTC. Its protein product is CSVGGSPYEQYF.